The 3 T cell receptor beta chains given below trace back to one sample, sequenced in a study of blood T cell repertoires in COVID-19. Assay used: immunoSEQ multiplex PCR; TCRdb lists only in-frame clones, some missing. The sample contains about 120,000 clones, about 74% of which appear only once. The sample taken for sequencing was peripheral blood. The receptors were gathered from a man aged 60 to 69 with acute or convalescent COVID-19.

The rearrangement joins TRBV12-5 to TRBJ2-2; 8 bases map to TRBD1. The CDR3 has 15 residues. Germline V gene sequence: CDR1 LGHNT, CDR2 FRNRAP. V shed 4 bases, J shed 2 bases, and the junction held 3 bases outside the gene matches. CDR3 sequence: CASGSGQGNTGELFF. CDR3 bases: TGTGCTAGTGGTTCCGGACAGGGTAACACCGGGGAGCTGTTTTTT.

This chain joins TRBV7-2 and TRBJ2-7; D may be TRBD1 (6 bases). Trimming removed 1 base at V and 4 bases at J, with 11 bases between. The CDR3 is made up of 14 amino acids. In germline, CDR1 is SGHTA, CDR2 FQGNSA. The CDR3 region is CASSLDGGRYEQYF. The CDR3 nucleotides are TGTGCCAGCAGCTTAGATGGGGGCCGGTACGAGCAGTACTTC.

The rearrangement uses TRBV24-1 and TRBJ2-1, with TRBD1 identical over 8 bases. This CDR3 spans 16 amino acids. Losses at the gene ends were 2 bases for V and 1 base for J; bases not matched to a gene: 3. Germline V gene data show CDR1 as KGHDR and CDR2 as SFDVKD. The CDR3 coding sequence is TGTGCCACCAGTGATTCCCGGACAGGGTCCTACAATGAGCAGTTCTTC. Protein sequence: CATSDSRTGSYNEQFF.